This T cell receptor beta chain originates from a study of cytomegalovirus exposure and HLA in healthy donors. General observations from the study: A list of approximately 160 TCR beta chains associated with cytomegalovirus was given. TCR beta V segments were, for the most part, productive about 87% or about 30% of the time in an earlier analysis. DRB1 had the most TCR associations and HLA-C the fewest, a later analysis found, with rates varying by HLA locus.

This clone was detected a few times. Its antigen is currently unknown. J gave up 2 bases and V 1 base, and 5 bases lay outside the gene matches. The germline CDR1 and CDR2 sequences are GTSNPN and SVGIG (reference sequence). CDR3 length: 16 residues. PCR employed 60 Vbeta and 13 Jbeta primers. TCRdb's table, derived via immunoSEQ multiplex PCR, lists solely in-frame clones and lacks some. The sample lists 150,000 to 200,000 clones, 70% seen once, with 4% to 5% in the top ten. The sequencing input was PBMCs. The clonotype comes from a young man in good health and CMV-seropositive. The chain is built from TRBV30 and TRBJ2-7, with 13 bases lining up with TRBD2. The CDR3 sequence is CAWSGPGLAGPYEQYV. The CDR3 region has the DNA TGTGCCTGGAGTGGACCGGGACTAGCGGGACCCTACGAGCAGTACGTC.